This T cell receptor beta chain derives from a study of technical replicates of blood from a handful of donors. Clones were read by immunoSEQ multiplex PCR, and TCRdb kept only the in-frame ones, dropping some. The sample has about 73,000 clones, around nine tenths seen once. Per the germline V gene, CDR1 is KGHSH and CDR2 is LQKENI. V was clipped by 3 bases and J by 0 bases, with 11 bases between them. The CDR3 is 15 amino acids. The sequenced material came from PBMCs. The TCR was taken from a human donor in good health. Some clones in this sample may be carry-over from other donors' samples. The chain is built from TRBV18 and TRBJ2-5; TRBD1 is a possible D gene (5 bases). CDR3 protein: CASSPGRAYQETQYF. CDR3 nucleotides: TGTGCCAGCTCACCGGGCAGGGCGTACCAAGAGACCCAGTACTTC.